This T cell receptor beta chain originates from a study of shared clonotypes between healthy human individuals. The naive CD8 subset, CD45RO-negative cells positively selected for CCR7, excluded terminally differentiated effector memory CD45RA+ cells. Among the donors, all were Caucasian adults who lived in Nashville, Tennessee. Some clones are missing from TCRdb's copy, which holds only in-frame ones; the method was immunoSEQ multiplex PCR. The table includes about 750,000 clones, 92% detected once. V lost 4 bases and J lost 6, with 8 bases in between. CDR3 length: 12 amino acids. Germline V gives CDR1 MGHDK, CDR2 SYGVNS.

The chain uses TRBV25-1 and TRBJ2-3; D gene unclear. The receptor was derived from a man aged 30 to 45 in good health. The sequencing input was naive CD8+ T cells sorted from blood. As DNA, the CDR3 is TGTGCCAGCAGTGTGGTCGGCGATACGCAGTATTTT. This gives the protein CASSVVGDTQYF.